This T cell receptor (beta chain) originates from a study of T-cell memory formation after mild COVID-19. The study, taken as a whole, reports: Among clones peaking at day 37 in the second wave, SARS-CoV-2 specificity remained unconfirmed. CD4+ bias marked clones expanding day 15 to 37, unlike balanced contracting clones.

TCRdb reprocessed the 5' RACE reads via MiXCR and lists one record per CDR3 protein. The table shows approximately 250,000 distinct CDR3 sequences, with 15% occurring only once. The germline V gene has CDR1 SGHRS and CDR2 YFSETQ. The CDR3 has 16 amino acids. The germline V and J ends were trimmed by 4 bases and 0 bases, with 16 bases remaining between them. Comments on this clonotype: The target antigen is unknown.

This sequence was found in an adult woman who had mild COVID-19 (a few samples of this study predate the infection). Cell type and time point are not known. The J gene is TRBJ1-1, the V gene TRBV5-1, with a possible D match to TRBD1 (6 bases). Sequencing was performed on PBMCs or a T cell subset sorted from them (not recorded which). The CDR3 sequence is CASSLRGQNLNTEAFF. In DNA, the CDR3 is TGCGCCAGCAGCCTCAGGGGACAAAACCTGAACACTGAAGCTTTCTTT.